This T cell receptor beta chain originates from a study of CD8+ T cells in alopecia areata. Background on the study: Treated patients took oral tofacitinib at 5 to 10 mg twice daily.

Lesional scalp tissue (obtained by punch biopsy) and peripheral blood were collected from alopecia areata patients. The CDR3 is made up of 14 amino acids. V gave up 5 bases and J gave up 10 bases, with 18 bases separating them. The germline gives CDR1 SGHTA, CDR2 FQGNSA. RNA was isolated and reverse transcribed to cDNA, the sequencing template. Sequencing used immunoSEQ multiplex PCR; TCRdb keeps in-frame clones, though not all of them. The data contain 9,500 to 15,000 clones, 60% of them singletons. In regard to this clone: Its target is not known.

General study results and limits: Especially in alopecia totalis/universalis, lesional scalp showed greater clonality than normal scalp did. Sequencing of scalp samples also captures resident alphabeta T cells of normal skin. Shared TCR sequences were less clear between patients than in mice, possibly partly from HLA diversity.

The source is a human donor with alopecia areata. Material: skin. The V gene is TRBV7-2, the J gene TRBJ2-1; D gene ambiguous. Here the CDR3 reads CASSLYPHSEEQFF. The CDR3 DNA sequence: TGTGCCAGCAGCCTATACCCCCATAGTGAGGAGCAGTTCTTC.